This section outlines one T cell receptor (beta chain) sequence together with its context. No cognate antigen has been identified for it. No much larger clone is present one base from it, and per-base qualities are unavailable. The data were taken from a study of blood T cell repertoires in COVID-19 (dated by TCRdb to about 2020). For context, the study as a whole: Samples covering the acute and convalescent phases of COVID-19 were provided by collaborators in the United States, Italy and Spain. The material from the prospective study consisted of cDNA or gDNA derived from T cells, B-cell-depleted T cells, or PBMCs. Deeply sampled blood TCRbeta repertoires from subjects exposed to, actively infected with, or recovered from COVID-19 were included in the dataset. A freely available public database, intended as a resource for researchers studying the immune response to SARS-CoV-2, is where the repertoires were released. Sample metadata almost always included a de-identified subject ID, COVID-19 status, age in years and sex. Where available, HLA class I and class II types were obtained from metadata supplied by the sample provider rather than from assay-based typing. The samples were drawn from the first 160 participants of the ongoing ImmuneRACE study and from 1,254 subjects provided by 6 global collaborators. Here is what the overall study found, with its caveats: The amount of clinical and demographic metadata varied by source and participant and was provided uncurated.

The immunoSEQ Assay, a bias-controlled multiplex PCR, was used to amplify TCRbeta CDR3 regions from genomic DNA. The paper's processing steps were these. The number of nucleated cells in each sample was estimated by amplification of reference gene primers within the assay. To quantify the absolute abundance of each unique TCRbeta CDR3 rearrangement, sequence reads were collapsed and filtered. For each sample, productive Simpson clonality was calculated by taking the square root of Simpson's diversity index across productive rearrangements. Here the immuneACCESS table is served through TCRdb, limited to in-frame sequences with V and J called. Missing clones are a known gap in these copies; in checked studies unresolved V genes cover under half, and the rest lacks a known reason. That table is the source of V, J and clone size, and D and trimming were worked out from the DNA. Recorded for this sample are 75,000 or so clones; approximately 86% of them occurred a single time. The ten largest clones take up around 30% of the sample.

Collaborating institutions collected whole blood in K2EDTA tubes following their own protocols. For TCRbeta analysis, collaborators shipped samples in one of three forms: frozen whole blood, isolated PBMCs, or DNA extracted from either of those sample types. V is clipped by 0 bases and J by 1 base, and the sequence between their germline boundaries is 10 bases long. The CDR3 runs 16 residues from the cysteine to the phenylalanine. Only CDR3 DNA is held: 48 bases, read in frame from base 1. The CDR1 and CDR2 encoded by the germline V gene (reference sequence) are LGHDT and YNNKEL. The chain links TRBV3-1 (or the pseudogene TRBV3-2) with TRBJ1-5; no D gene is confidently identified. Sequenced material: peripheral blood. This TCR was recovered from a middle-aged man with acute or convalescent COVID-19. CDR3 loop: CASSQDGPLSNQPQHF. The DNA reads as follows: TGTGCCAGCAGCCAAGATGGGCCTCTCAGCAATCAGCCCCAGCATTTT.